This TCR beta chain was identified in a study of blood T cells in healthy people across ages. For this clonotype: This may come from a read error, since a much larger clone is one base off.

The authors ran a second PCR of 7 to 11 cycles using a sample-barcoded 5' primer and a J-beta primer mix. TCRdb redid the calling of the 5' RACE reads with MiXCR, one entry per CDR3 protein. Among around 1.5 million distinct CDR3 sequences, 40% to 50% were seen once, and the ten largest hold 7.9%. Peripheral blood, ten milliliters per donor, was collected. The study isolated at least 6.5 million PBMCs from each sample. Germline V lookup: CDR1 SGHRS, CDR2 YFSETQ. The CDR3 totals 14 residues. The chain has TRBV5-1 and TRBJ1-2, with D unresolved. The clonotype comes from a woman younger than 30 in good health. Material: blood. The CDR3: CARSLEARHYGYTF. The CDR3 nucleotides are TGCGCCCGCAGCTTGGAGGCACGACACTATGGCTACACCTTC.